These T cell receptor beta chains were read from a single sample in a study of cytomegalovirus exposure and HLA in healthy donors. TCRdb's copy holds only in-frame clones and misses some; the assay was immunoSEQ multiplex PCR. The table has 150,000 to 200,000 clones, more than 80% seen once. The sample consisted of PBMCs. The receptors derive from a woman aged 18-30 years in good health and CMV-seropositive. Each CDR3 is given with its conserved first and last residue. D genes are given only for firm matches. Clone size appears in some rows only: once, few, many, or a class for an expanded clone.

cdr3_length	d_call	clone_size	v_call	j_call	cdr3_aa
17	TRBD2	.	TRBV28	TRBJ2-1	CASSSPPLAGQNNEQFF
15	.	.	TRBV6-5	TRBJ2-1	CASSYVSGAVNEQFF
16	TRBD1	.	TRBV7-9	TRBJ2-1	CASSSGQTYSYNEQFF
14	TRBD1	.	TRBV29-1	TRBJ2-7	CSVILQGARYEQYF
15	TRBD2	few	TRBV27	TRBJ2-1	CASTGAGGTSNEQFF
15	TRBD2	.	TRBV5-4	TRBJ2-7	CASSVSGASSYEQYF
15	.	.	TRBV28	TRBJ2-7	CASSLVATSHYEQYF
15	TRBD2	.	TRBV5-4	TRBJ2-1	CASSQSGGASNEQFF
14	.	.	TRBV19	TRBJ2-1	CASTSVGGDNEQFF
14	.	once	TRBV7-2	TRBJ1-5	CASSLQGSNQPQHF
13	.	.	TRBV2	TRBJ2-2	CASTGGDAGELFF
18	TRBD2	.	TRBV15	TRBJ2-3	CATSRPPGPGTSPDTQYF
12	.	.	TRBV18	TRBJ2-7	CASSPHSYEQYF
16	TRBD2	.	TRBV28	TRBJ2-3	CASSLKSGGGTDTQYF
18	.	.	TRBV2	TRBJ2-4	CATNLNLSRGMGKNIQYF
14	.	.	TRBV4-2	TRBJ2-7	CASSQGQSSYEQYF
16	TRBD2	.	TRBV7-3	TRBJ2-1	CASSPNLAGSYNEQFF
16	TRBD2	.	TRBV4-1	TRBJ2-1	CASSQDPGGVHNEQFF